Listed below are T cell receptor beta chains from one sample, sequenced in a study of blood T cells in healthy people across ages. Using its own MiXCR run on the 5' RACE reads, TCRdb lists one record per CDR3 protein. The sample records about a million distinct CDR3 sequences, approximately 38% being singletons. Sequencing was performed on blood. All receptors come from a man younger than 30 in good health. The CDR3 runs from the conserved cysteine through the conserved F or W.

TRBV6-2/TRBV6-3	TRBJ2-5	CASSYLYSRPVGEQYF
TRBV29-1	TRBJ2-3	CSVRGRNTETQYF
TRBV7-9	TRBJ2-7	CASSFHPIELDSSPYF
TRBV29-1	TRBJ1-1	CSVGKGYTEAFF
TRBV6-1	TRBJ1-4	CASSADSYNEKLFF
TRBV3-1	TRBJ1-5	CASSQDVRAGQPQHF
TRBV7-8	TRBJ2-1	CASSSGGGRDINEQFF
TRBV7-2	TRBJ2-4	CASSMGQEDIQYF
TRBV7-2	TRBJ2-1	CASSSRLTSVSWNEQFF
TRBV20-1	TRBJ1-5	CSARVRVGGNQPQHF
TRBV3-1	TRBJ2-2	CASSQEQSTGELFF
TRBV6-5	TRBJ1-4	CASSMDTDGTNEKLFF
TRBV29-1	TRBJ2-7	CSAGRLGPDYEQYF
TRBV25-1	TRBJ2-7	CASSDHREDEQYF
TRBV25-1	TRBJ1-4	CASSPRQGKNEKLFF
TRBV7-2	TRBJ2-7	CASSLEMGNEQYF
TRBV6-2/TRBV6-3	TRBJ2-1	CASGSGQGSHNEQFF
TRBV20-1	TRBJ1-1	CSAAPGHTNTEAFF
TRBV7-9	TRBJ1-2	CASSFGTGSFYGYTF
TRBV9	TRBJ2-1	CASSGTTNYNEQFF
TRBV20-1	TRBJ2-1	CSALGLANYYNEQFF
TRBV28	TRBJ2-4	CASSSGGIAGLAKNIQYF
TRBV2	TRBJ1-2	CAISSQGSYGYTF
TRBV7-2	NA	CASSPQTSGFGNIQYF
TRBV7-2	TRBJ1-1	CTSSLSLTGTRYEAFF
TRBV15	TRBJ2-7	CATSRDPFLYNEQYF
TRBV30	TRBJ1-1	CAWTGKLPGGPEAFF
TRBV4-1	TRBJ2-7	CASSQESPYEQYF
TRBV4-2	TRBJ2-5	CASSRRVKEVGERLETQYF
TRBV9	TRBJ2-1	CASSPTPGLASNEQFF
TRBV18	TRBJ2-5	CASSPAGSEETQYF
TRBV6-1	TRBJ2-1	CASSEAIVQRQFF
TRBV7-9	TRBJ1-4	CAIPEQGLNEKLFF
TRBV2	TRBJ1-1	CASRQWGPDTEAFF
TRBV6-2/TRBV6-3	TRBJ2-4	CASSYPPRPENIQYF